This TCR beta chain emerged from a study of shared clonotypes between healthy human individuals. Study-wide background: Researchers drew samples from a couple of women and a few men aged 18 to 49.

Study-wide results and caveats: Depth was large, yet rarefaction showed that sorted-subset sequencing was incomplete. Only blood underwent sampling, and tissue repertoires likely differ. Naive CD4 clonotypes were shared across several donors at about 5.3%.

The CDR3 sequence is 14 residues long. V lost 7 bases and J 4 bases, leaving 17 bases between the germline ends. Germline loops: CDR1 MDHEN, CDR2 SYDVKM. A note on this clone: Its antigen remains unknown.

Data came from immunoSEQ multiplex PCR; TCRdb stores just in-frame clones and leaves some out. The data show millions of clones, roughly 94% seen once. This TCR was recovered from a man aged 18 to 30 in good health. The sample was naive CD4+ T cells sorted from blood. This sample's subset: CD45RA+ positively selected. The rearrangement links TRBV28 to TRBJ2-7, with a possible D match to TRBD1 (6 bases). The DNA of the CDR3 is TGTGCCAGCACCTCCCGGGACAAGACTTACGAGCAGTACTTC. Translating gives CASTSRDKTYEQYF.